This TCR beta chain was retrieved from a study of OX40 agonist ivuxolimab in advanced cancers. Study-level information: Hepatocellular carcinoma, melanoma, renal cell or head and neck cancer was diagnosed in the dose-escalation patients.

Sequenced by immunoSEQ multiplex PCR; TCRdb stores in-frame clones only, minus some. This repertoire shows approximately 70,000 clones, roughly 85% found once; its top ten account for 2.8%. Germline V gene lookup returns CDR1 DFQATT and CDR2 SNEGSKA (reference sequence). The CDR3 runs 11 residues. V lost 6 bases to trimming and J lost 5 bases, with 10 bases between them. The chain has TRBV20-1 and TRBJ2-5; tentatively, D is TRBD1 (5 bases). The receptor comes from an adult with an advanced solid tumor such as melanoma, head and neck, liver or kidney cancer. This specimen consisted of CD4+ or CD8+ T cells sorted from blood, obtained in a trial of the OX40 agonist ivuxolimab. CDR3 amino acids: CSALRAETQYF. The CDR3 DNA reads as TGCAGTGCCCTCAGGGCCGAGACCCAGTACTTC.